The TCR beta chain described here comes from a study of shared clonotypes between healthy human individuals. Germline V gives CDR1 SGHDT, CDR2 YYEEEE. This CDR3 has 15 residues. The V gene end was trimmed by 3 bases and the J gene end by 3 bases; junction bases not matched to a gene: 5. The method was immunoSEQ multiplex PCR; TCRdb's version includes in-frame clones alone and lacks a portion of them. The table includes about 2,500,000 clones, over 85% detected once. The sequencing sample was made of naive CD4+ T cells sorted from blood. Subset given: CD45RA+ positively selected. The clonotype was recovered from a man between 18 and 35 years old in good health. The chain is built from TRBV5-6 and TRBJ2-3, with 9 bases matching TRBD1. This chain's CDR3 is CASSYAGTGTDTQYF. Here the CDR3 DNA reads TGTGCCAGCAGCTACGCCGGGACAGGGACAGATACGCAGTATTTT. Full variable domain (missing parts from reference TRBV5-6 and TRBJ2-3): DAGVTQSPTHLIKTRGQQVTLRCSPKSGHDTVSWYQQALGQGPQFIFQYYEEEERQRGNFPDRFSGHQFPNYSSELNVNALLLGDSALYLCASSYAGTGTDTQYFGPGTRLTVL.